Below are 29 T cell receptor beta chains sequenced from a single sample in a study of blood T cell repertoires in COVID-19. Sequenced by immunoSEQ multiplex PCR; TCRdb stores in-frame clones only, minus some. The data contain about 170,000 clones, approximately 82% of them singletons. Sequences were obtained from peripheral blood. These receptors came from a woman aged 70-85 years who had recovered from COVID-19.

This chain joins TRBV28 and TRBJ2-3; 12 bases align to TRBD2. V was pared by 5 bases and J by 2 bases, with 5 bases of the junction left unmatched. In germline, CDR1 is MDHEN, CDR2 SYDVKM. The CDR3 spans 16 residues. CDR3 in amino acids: CASSGASGRDTDTQYF. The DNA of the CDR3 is TGTGCCAGCAGTGGGGCTAGCGGGAGGGACACAGATACGCAGTATTTT.

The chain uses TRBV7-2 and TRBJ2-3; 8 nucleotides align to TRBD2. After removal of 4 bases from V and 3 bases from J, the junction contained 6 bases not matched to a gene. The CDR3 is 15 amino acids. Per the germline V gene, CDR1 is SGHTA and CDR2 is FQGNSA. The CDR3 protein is CASSSSGLGTDTQYF. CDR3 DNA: TGTGCCAGCAGCTCCTCGGGACTAGGGACAGATACGCAGTATTTT. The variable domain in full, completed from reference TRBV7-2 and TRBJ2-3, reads GAGVSQSPSNKVTEKGKDVELRCDPISGHTALYWYRQSLGQGLEFLIYFQGNSAPDKSGLPSDRFSAERTGGSVSTLTIQRTQQEDSAVYLCASSSSGLGTDTQYFGPGTRLTVL.

CDR3 DNA: TGCGCCAGCAGCTTGGGGACAGCCGCAACTAATGAAAAACTGTTTTTT. This sequence encodes CASSLGTAATNEKLFF. This rearrangement joins TRBV5-1 to TRBJ1-4, with D possibly TRBD1 on 6 matching bases. Trimming shortened V by 0 bases and J by 0 bases, and 9 bases separated the two germline ends. The CDR3 sequence is 16 residues long. Per the germline V gene, CDR1 is SGHRS and CDR2 is YFSETQ.

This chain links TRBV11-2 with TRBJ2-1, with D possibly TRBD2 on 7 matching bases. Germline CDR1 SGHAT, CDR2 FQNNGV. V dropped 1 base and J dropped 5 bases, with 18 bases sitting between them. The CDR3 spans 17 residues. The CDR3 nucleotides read TGTGCCAGCAGCTTAGGCGGGGGCTGGTCTGGGGACAATGAGCAGTTCTTC. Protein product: CASSLGGGWSGDNEQFF.

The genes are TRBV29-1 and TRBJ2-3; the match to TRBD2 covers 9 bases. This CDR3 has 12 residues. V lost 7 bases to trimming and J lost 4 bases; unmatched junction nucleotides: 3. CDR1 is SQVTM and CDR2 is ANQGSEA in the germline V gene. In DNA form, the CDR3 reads TGCAGCGCCGCGGGGGGGTCAGATACGCAGTATTTT. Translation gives CSAAGGSDTQYF.

The CDR3 bases are TGTGCCAGCAGCGCCCGGAACGTGGGGGGGTATGGCTACACCTTC. Its translation: CASSARNVGGYGYTF. J is TRBJ1-2 and V is TRBV9, with D possibly being TRBD1 (5 bases). With 3 bases removed from V and 5 bases from J, the gap between germline ends came to 17 bases. Looked up from germline, CDR1 is SGDLS and CDR2 is YYNGEE. The CDR3 sequence is 15 residues long.

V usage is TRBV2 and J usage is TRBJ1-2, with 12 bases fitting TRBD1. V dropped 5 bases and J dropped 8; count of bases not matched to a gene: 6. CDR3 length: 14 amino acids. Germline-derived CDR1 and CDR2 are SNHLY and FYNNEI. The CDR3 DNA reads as TGTGCCAGCAGTCCGGGACAGGGGGCACGGGGCTACACCTTC. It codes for CASSPGQGARGYTF.

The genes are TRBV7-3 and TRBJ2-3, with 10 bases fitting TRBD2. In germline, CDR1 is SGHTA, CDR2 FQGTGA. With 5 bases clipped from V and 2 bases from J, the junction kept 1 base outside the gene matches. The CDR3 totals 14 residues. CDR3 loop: CASSLAGVTDTQYF. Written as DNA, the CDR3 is TGTGCCAGCAGCCTAGCGGGAGTCACAGATACGCAGTATTTT.

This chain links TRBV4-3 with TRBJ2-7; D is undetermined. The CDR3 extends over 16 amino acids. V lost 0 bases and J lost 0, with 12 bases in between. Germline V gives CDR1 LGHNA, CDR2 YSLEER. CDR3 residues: CASSQDSWATSYEQYF. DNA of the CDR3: TGCGCCAGCAGCCAAGATAGTTGGGCCACCTCCTACGAGCAGTACTTC.

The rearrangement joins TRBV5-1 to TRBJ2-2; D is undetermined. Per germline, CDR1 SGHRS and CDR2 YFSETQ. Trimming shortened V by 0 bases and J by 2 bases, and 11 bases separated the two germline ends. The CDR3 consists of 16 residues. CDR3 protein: CASSLVLGPNTGELFF. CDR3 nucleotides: TGCGCCAGCAGCTTGGTGCTGGGCCCCAACACCGGGGAGCTGTTTTTT.

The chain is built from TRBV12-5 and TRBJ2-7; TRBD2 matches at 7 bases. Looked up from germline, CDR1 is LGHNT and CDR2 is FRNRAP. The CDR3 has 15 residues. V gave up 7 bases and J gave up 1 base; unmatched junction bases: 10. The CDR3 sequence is CASAKSGAGSYEQYF. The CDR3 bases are TGTGCTAGTGCCAAAAGCGGGGCAGGGTCCTACGAGCAGTACTTC.

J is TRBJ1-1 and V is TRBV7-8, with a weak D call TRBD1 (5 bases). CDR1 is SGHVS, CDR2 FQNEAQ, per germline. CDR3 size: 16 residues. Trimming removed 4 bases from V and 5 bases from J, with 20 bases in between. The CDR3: CASSSYGGSMGTEAFF. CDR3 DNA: TGTGCCAGCAGCTCCTACGGGGGGAGTATGGGGACTGAAGCTTTCTTT.

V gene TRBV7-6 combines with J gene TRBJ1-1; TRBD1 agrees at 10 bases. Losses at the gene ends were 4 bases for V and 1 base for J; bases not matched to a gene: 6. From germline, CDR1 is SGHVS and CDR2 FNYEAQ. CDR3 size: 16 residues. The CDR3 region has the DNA TGTGCCAGCAGCTGGGGACAGGGGTCGGGGAACACTGAAGCTTTCTTT. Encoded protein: CASSWGQGSGNTEAFF.

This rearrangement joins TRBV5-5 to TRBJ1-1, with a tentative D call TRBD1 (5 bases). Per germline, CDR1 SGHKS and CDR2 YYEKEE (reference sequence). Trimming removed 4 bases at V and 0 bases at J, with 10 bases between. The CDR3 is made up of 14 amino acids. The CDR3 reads CASSLGRVNTEAFF. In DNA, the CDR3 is TGTGCCAGCAGCCTGGGACGGGTGAACACTGAAGCTTTCTTT.

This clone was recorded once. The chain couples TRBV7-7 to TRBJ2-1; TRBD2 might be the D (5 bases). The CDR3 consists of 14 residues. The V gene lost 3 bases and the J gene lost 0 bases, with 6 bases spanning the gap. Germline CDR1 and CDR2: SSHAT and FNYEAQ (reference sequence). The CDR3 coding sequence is TGTGCCAGCAGCTTGGGGAGCTCCTACAATGAGCAGTTCTTC. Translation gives CASSLGSSYNEQFF.

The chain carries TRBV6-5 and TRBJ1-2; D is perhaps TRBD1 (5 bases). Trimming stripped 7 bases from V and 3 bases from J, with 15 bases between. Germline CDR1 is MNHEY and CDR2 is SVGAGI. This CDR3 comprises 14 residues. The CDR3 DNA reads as TGTGCCAGCACCCGGGGGGGGGTTGACTATGGCTACACCTTC. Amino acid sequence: CASTRGGVDYGYTF.

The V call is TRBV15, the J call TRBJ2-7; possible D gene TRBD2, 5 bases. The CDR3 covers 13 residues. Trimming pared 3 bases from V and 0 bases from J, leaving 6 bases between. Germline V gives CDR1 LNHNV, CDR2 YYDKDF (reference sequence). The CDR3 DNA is TGTGCCACCAGCAGGGGGAGCTCCTACGAGCAGTACTTC. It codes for CATSRGSSYEQYF.

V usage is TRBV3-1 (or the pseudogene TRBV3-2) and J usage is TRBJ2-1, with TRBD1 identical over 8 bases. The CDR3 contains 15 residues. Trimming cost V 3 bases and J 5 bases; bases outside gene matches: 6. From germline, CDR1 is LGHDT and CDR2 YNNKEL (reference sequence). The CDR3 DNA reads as TGTGCCAGCAGCCAGGACAGGGCCAGCCACAATGAGCAGTTCTTC. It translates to CASSQDRASHNEQFF.

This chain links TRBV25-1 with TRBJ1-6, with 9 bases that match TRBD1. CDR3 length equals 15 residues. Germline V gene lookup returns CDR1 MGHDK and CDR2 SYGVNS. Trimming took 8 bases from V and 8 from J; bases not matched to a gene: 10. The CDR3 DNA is TGTGCCAGCGCCCTTTGGGGACAGGGTGATTCACCCCTCCACTTT. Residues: CASALWGQGDSPLHF.

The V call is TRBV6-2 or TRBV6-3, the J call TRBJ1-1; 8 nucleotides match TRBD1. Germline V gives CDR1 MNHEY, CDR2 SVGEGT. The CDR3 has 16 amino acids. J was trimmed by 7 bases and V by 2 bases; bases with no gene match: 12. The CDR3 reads CASSYNPTGEWDEAFF. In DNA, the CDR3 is TGTGCCAGCAGTTACAACCCGACAGGGGAATGGGATGAAGCTTTCTTT.

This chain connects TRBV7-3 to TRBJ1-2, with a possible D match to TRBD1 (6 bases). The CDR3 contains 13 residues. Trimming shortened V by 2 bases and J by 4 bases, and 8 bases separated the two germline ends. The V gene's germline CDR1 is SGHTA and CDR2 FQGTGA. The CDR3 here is CASSLGQSYGYTF. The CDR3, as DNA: TGTGCCAGCAGCTTAGGACAGTCCTATGGCTACACCTTC.

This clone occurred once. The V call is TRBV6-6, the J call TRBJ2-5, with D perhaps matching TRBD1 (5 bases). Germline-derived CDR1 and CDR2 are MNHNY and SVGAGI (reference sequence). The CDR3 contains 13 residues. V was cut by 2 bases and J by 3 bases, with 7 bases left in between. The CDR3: CASSYRREETQYF. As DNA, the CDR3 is TGTGCCAGCAGTTACCGCAGGGAAGAGACCCAGTACTTC.

CDR3 loop: CASSTPFRGGETQYF. The CDR3 nucleotides are TGTGCCAGTAGTACCCCGTTTCGGGGTGGGGAGACCCAGTACTTC. The rearrangement uses TRBV19 and TRBJ2-5; D is perhaps TRBD2 (5 bases). The CDR3 sequence is 15 residues long. V lost 4 bases, J lost 5 bases, and 17 bases lay in between. Germline assignment: CDR1 LNHDA and CDR2 SQIVND (reference sequence).

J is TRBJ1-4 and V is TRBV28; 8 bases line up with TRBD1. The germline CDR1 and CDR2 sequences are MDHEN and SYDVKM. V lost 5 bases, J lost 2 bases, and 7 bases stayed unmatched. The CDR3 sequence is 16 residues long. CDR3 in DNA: TGTGCCAGCAGTACAGGGGGGAGAGGGACTAATGAAAAACTGTTTTTT. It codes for CASSTGGRGTNEKLFF.

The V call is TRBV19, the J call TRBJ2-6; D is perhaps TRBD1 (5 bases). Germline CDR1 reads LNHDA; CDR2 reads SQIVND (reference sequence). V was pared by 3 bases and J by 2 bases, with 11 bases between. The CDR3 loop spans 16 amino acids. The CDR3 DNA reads TGTGCCAGTAGTATGGTGGGGCGTACTGGGGCCAACGTCCTGACTTTC. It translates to CASSMVGRTGANVLTF.

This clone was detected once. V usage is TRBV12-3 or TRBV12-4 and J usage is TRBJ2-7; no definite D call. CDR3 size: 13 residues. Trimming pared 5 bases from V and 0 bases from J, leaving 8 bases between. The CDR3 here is CASSRQLSYEQYF. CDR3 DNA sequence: TGTGCCAGCAGTAGACAACTCTCCTACGAGCAGTACTTC.

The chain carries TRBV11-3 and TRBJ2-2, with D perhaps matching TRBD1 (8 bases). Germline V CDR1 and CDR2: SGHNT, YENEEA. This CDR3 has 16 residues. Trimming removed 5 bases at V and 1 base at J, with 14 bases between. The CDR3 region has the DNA TGTGCCAGCAGCCCAAACAGGGGGGGGAACACCGGGGAGCTGTTTTTT. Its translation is CASSPNRGGNTGELFF.

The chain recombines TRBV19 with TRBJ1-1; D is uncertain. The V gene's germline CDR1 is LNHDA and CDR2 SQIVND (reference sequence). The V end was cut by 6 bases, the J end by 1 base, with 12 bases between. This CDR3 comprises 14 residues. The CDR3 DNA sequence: TGTGCCAGTAGCCCAATGCGTCCGAACACTGAAGCTTTCTTT. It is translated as CASSPMRPNTEAFF.

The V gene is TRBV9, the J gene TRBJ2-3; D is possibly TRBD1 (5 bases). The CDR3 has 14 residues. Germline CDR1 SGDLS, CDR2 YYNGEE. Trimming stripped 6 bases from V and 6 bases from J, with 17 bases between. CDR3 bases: TGTGCCAGCACCACGACAGAGGCCTGGGATACGCAGTATTTT. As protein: CASTTTEAWDTQYF.